Below, 4 T cell receptor beta chains from the same sample are listed, as sequenced in a study of sequential checkpoint blockade in melanoma. The assay was immunoSEQ multiplex PCR, and TCRdb's table has in-frame clones only and misses some. Here the sample spans around 40,000 clones, 86% being singletons. Described treatment: randomized to nivolumab then ipilimumab (arm A) or the reverse (arm B). The sequencing here drew on CD8+ T cells sorted from blood (inferred from file names), taken from a patient given nivolumab and ipilimumab in sequence. Receptor source: a human donor with melanoma.

The V gene is TRBV9, the J gene TRBJ2-1; no clear D. Germline CDR1 reads SGDLS; CDR2 reads YYNGEE. The CDR3 runs to 13 residues. Trimming cost V 3 bases and J 0 bases, with 4 bases left between them. The CDR3 DNA follows: TGTGCCAGCAGCGCTAACTCCTACAATGAGCAGTTCTTC. It is translated as CASSANSYNEQFF.

The count of this clone is one. The chain links TRBV9 to TRBJ2-2; 10 bases agree with TRBD1. This CDR3 has 16 amino acids. Trimming took 4 bases from V and 4 from J; bases not matched to a gene: 7. Germline V gene sequence: CDR1 SGDLS, CDR2 YYNGEE. The CDR3 bases are TGTGCCAGCAGCAAGACAGGGGGCGCAGCCACCGGGGAGCTGTTTTTT. Residues: CASSKTGGAATGELFF.

A single count supports this clone. The rearrangement links TRBV7-6 to TRBJ1-2; the D gene is possibly TRBD1 (5 bases). The V and J ends lost 5 bases and 2 bases respectively, with 12 bases between them. CDR1 is SGHVS and CDR2 is FNYEAQ in the germline V gene. The length of the CDR3 is 14 residues. CDR3 in amino acids: CASSPRTPNYGYTF. CDR3 bases: TGTGCCAGCAGCCCACGGACACCGAACTATGGCTACACCTTC.

The rearrangement joins TRBV7-3 to TRBJ2-3; D is uncertain. Germline CDR1 is SGHTA and CDR2 is FQGTGA. There are 13 residues in the CDR3. The V and J ends lost 4 bases and 6 bases respectively, with 11 bases between them. CDR3 bases: TGTGCCAGCAGCTCCCTACCGGGTGATACGCAGTATTTT. Translated, it gives CASSSLPGDTQYF.